The clone carrying this T cell receptor beta chain occurred a few times. The sample is drawn from a study of blood T cell repertoires in COVID-19. As processed by the authors: The authors estimated nucleated cell counts from reference gene primer amplification. Clones were sequenced by immunoSEQ multiplex PCR, and TCRdb holds only the in-frame ones, with some missing. The V and J calls and the clone size are those of that table, but D and trimming were determined from the DNA. This sample carries tens of thousands of clones, roughly 80% of them seen once, and the ten largest clones take under 3%. The CDR3 contains 15 residues. Per germline, CDR1 KGHDR and CDR2 SFDVKD. Trimming left V 3 bases short and J 2 bases short, with 10 bases between.

The sequenced sample was peripheral blood. The origin of this receptor is a man between 65 and 85 years old with COVID-19, enrolled during active disease. The chain joins TRBV24-1 to TRBJ1-3; TRBD1 might be the D (5 bases). For the CDR3, the DNA is TGTGCCACCAGTGATACCCGGGGGGCTGGAAACACCATATATTTT. Translation gives CATSDTRGAGNTIYF.